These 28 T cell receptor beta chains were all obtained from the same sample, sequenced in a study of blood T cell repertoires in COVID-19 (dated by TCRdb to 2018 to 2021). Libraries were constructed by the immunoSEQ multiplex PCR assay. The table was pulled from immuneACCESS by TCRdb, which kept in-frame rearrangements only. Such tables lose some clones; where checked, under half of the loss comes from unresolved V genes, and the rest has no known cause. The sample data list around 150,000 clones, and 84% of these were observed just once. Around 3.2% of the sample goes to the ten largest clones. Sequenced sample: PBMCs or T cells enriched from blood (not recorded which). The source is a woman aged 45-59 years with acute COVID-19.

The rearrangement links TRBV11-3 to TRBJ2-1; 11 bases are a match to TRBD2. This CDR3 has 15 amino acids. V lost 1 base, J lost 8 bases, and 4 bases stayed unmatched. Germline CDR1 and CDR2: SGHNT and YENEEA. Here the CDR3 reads CASSLVTSGSDEQFF. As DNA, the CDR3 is TGTGCCAGCAGCTTAGTTACTAGCGGGAGTGATGAGCAGTTCTTC. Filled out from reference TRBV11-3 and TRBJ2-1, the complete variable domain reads EAGVVQSPRYKIIEKKQPVAFWCNPISGHNTLYWYLQNLGQGPELLIRYENEEAVDDSQLPKDRFSAERLKGVDSTLKIQPAELGDSAVYLCASSLVTSGSDEQFFGPGTRLTVL.

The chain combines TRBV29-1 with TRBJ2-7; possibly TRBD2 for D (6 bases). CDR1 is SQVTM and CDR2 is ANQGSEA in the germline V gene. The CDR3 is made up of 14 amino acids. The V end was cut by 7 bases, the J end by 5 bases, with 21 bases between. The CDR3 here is CSALEGRAKNEQYF. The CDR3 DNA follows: TGCAGCGCGCTGGAGGGCAGGGCGAAGAACGAGCAGTACTTC.

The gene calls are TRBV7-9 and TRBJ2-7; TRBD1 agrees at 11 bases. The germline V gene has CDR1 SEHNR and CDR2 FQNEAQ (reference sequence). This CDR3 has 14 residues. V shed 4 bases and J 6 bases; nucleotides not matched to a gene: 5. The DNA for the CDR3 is TGTGCCAGCAGCTCCCATGGGACAGGGGGCGAGCAGTACTTC. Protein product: CASSSHGTGGEQYF.

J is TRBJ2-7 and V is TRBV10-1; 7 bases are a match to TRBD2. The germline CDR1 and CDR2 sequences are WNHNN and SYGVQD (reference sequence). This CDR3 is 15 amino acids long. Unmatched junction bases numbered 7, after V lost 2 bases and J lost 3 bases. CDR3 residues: CASSEKSGIGYEQYF. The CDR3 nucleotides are TGCGCCAGCAGTGAGAAAAGCGGGATCGGCTACGAGCAGTACTTC.

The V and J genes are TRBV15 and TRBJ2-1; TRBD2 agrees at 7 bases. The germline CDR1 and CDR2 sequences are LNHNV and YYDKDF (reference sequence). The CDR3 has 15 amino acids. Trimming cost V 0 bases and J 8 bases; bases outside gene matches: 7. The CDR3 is CATSRDAGVQHEQFF. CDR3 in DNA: TGTGCCACCAGCAGAGATGCGGGAGTTCAACATGAGCAGTTCTTC.

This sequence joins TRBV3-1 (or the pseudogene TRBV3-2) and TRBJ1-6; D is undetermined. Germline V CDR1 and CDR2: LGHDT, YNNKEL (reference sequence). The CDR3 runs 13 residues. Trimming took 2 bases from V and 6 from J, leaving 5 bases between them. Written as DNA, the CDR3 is TGTGCCAGCAGCCAATTCCGTAATTCACCCCTCCACTTT. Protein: CASSQFRNSPLHF.

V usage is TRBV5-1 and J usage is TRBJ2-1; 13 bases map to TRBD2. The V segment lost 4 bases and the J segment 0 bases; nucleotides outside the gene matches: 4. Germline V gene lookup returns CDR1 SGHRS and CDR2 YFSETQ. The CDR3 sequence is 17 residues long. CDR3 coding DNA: TGCGCCAGCAGCCCAAGACTAGCGGGAGGCTCCTACAATGAGCAGTTCTTC. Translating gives CASSPRLAGGSYNEQFF. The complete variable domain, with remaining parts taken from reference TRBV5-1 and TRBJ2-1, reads KAGVTQTPRYLIKTRGQQVTLSCSPISGHRSVSWYQQTPGQGLQFLFEYFSETQRNKGNFPGRFSGRQFSNSRSEMNVSTLELGDSALYLCASSPRLAGGSYNEQFFGPGTRLTVL.

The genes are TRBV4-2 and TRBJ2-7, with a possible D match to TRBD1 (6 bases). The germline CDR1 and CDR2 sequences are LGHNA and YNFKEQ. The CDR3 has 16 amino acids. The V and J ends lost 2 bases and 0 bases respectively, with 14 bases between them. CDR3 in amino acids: CASSQRASDSSYEQYF. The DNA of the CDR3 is TGTGCCAGCAGCCAACGGGCATCGGACAGCTCCTACGAGCAGTACTTC.

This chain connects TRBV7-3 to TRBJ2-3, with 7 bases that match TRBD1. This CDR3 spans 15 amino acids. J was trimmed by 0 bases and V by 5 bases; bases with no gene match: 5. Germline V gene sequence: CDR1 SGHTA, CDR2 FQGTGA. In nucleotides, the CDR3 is TGTGCCAGCAGCGCCCAACAGGGGAGCACAGATACGCAGTATTTT. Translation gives CASSAQQGSTDTQYF.

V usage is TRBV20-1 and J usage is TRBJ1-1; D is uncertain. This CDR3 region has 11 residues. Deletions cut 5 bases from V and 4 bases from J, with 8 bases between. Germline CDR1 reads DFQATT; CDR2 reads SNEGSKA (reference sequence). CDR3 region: CSAHRITEAFF. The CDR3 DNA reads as TGCAGTGCTCATAGAATCACTGAAGCTTTCTTT.

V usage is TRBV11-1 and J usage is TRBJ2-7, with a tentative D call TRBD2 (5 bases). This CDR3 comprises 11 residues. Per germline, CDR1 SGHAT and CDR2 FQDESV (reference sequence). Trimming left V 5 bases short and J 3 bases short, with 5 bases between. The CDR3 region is CASSRDYEQYF. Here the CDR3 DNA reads TGTGCCAGCAGCCGGGACTACGAGCAGTACTTC.

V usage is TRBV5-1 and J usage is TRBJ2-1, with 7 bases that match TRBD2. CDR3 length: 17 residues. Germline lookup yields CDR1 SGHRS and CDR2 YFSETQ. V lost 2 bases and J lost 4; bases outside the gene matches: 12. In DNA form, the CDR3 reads TGCGCCAGCAGCTTCAGCTCCGGGGCTAGCGGTTACAATGAGCAGTTCTTC. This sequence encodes CASSFSSGASGYNEQFF.

CDR3: CASSLDRWAGNKVGDTEAFF. CDR3 DNA sequence: TGTGCCAGCAGCTTAGATAGGTGGGCAGGGAATAAGGTGGGTGACACTGAAGCTTTCTTT. V is TRBV11-2 and J is TRBJ1-1, with D possibly TRBD1 on 5 matching bases. V lost 0 bases, J lost 3 bases, and 26 bases lay in between. Germline V gene sequence: CDR1 SGHAT, CDR2 FQNNGV. The CDR3 spans 20 residues.

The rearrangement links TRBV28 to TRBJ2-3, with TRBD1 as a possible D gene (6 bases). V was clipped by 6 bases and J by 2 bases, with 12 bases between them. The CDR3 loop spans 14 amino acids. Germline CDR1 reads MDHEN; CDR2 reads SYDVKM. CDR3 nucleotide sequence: TGTGCCAGCAGCCCGACAGGACTCACAGATACGCAGTATTTT. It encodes CASSPTGLTDTQYF.

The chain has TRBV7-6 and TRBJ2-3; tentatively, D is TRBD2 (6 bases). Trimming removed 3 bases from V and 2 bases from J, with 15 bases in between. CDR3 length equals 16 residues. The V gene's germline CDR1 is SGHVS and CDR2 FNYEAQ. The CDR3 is CASSFNLAEITDTQYF. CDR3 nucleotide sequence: TGTGCCAGCAGCTTCAACTTAGCGGAAATCACAGATACGCAGTATTTT. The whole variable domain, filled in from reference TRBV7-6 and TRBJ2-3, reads GAGVSQSPRYKVTKRGQDVALRCDPISGHVSLYWYRQALGQGPEFLTYFNYEAQQDKSGLPNDRFSAERPEGSISTLTIQRTEQRDSAMYRCASSFNLAEITDTQYFGPGTRLTVL.

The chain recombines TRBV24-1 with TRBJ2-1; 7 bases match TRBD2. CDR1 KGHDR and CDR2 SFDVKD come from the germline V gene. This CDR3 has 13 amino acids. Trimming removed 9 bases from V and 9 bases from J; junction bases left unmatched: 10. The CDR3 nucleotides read TGTGCCACCCAGGGCGGGAGTGTACGTGAGCAGTTCTTC. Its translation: CATQGGSVREQFF.

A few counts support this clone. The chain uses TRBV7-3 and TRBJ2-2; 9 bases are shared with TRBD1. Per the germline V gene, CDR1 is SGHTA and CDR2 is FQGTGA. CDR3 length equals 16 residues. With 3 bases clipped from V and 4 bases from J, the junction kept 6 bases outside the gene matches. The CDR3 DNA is TGTGCCAGCAGCTTCCAACAGGGGGCGGGCACCGGGGAGCTGTTTTTT. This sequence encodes CASSFQQGAGTGELFF.

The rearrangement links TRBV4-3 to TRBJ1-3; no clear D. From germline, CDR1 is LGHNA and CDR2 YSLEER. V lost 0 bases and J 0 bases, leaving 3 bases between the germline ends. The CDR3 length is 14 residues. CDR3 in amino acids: CASSQDHSGNTIYF. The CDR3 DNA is TGCGCCAGCAGCCAAGACCACTCTGGAAACACCATATATTTT.

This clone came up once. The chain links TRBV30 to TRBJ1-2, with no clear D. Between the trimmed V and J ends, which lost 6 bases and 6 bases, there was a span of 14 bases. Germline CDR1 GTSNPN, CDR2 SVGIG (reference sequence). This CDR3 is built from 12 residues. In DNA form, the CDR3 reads TGTGCCTGTTCCTCCCCGGGAAATGGCTACACCTTC. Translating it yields CACSSPGNGYTF.

CDR3 region: CASSFGTGGQETQYF. The CDR3 DNA sequence: TGTGCCAGCAGCTTCGGGACAGGGGGCCAAGAGACCCAGTACTTC. The V gene is TRBV5-6, the J gene TRBJ2-5; 11 bases match TRBD1. The CDR3 has 15 residues. In germline, CDR1 is SGHDT, CDR2 YYEEEE. J gave up 1 base and V 2 bases, and 1 base lay outside the gene matches. Full variable domain (rest looked up from reference TRBV5-6 and TRBJ2-5): DAGVTQSPTHLIKTRGQQVTLRCSPKSGHDTVSWYQQALGQGPQFIFQYYEEEERQRGNFPDRFSGHQFPNYSSELNVNALLLGDSALYLCASSFGTGGQETQYFGPGTRLLVL.

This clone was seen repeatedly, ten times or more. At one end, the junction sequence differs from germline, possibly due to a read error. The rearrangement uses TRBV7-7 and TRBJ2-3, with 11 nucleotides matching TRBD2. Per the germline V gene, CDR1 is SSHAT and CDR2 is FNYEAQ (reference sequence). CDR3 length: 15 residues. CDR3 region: CASSLLAGGTDTQYF. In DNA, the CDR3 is TGTGCTAGCAGCTTACTAGCGGGGGGCACAGATACGCAGTATTTT.

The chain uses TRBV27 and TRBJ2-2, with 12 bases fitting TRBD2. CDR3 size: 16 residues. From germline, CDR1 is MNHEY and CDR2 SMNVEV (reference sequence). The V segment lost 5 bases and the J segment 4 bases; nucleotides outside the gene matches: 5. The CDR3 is CASSVILAGGTGELFF. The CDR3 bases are TGTGCCAGCAGTGTAATACTAGCGGGAGGCACCGGGGAGCTGTTTTTT.

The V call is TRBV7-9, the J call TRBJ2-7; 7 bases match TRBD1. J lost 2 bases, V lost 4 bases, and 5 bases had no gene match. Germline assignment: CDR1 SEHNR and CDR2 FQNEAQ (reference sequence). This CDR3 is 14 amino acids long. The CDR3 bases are TGTGCCAGCAGCTCGGGACAGAGGCCCTACGAGCAGTACTTC. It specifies CASSSGQRPYEQYF.

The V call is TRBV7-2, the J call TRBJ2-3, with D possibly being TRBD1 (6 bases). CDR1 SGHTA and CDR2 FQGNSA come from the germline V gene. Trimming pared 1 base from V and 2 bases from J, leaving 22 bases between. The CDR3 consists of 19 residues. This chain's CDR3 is CASSLGAFGPQGPTDTQYF. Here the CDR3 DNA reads TGTGCCAGCAGCTTAGGTGCTTTCGGCCCCCAGGGGCCCACAGATACGCAGTATTTT.

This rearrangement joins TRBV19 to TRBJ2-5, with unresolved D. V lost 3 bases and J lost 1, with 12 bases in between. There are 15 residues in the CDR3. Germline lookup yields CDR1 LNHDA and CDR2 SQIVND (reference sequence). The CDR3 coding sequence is TGTGCCAGTAGTATTGACTTGTCTTTCCAAGAGACCCAGTACTTC. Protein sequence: CASSIDLSFQETQYF.

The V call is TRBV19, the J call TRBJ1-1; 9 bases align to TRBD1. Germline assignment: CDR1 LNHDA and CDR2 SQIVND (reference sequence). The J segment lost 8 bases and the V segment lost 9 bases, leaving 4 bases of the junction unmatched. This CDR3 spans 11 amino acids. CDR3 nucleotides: TGTGCCAGCCGGGACAGGGTGGAAGCTTTCTTT. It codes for CASRDRVEAFF.

CDR3: CASVQEATNEKLFF. CDR3 bases: TGTGCCAGCGTTCAGGAGGCAACTAATGAAAAACTGTTTTTT. The gene calls are TRBV7-9 and TRBJ1-4; no clear D. Germline-derived CDR1 and CDR2 are SEHNR and FQNEAQ (reference sequence). There are 14 residues in the CDR3. V lost 8 bases to trimming and J lost 0 bases, with 10 bases between them.

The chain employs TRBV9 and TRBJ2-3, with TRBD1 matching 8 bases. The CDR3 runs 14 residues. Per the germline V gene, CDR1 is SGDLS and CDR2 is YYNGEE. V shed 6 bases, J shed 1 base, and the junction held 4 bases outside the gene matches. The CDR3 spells CASNLGQGTDTQYF. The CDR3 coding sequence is TGTGCCAGCAATTTGGGACAGGGCACAGATACGCAGTATTTT.